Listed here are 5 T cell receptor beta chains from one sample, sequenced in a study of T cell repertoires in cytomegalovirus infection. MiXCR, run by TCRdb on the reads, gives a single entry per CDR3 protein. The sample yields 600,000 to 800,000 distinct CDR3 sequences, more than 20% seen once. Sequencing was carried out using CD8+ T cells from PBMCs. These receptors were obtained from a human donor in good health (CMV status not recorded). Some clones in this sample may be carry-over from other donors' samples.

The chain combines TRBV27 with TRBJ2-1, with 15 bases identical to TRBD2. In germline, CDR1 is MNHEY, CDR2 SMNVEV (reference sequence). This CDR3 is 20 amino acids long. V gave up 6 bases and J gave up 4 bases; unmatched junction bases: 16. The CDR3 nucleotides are TGTGCCAGCAGGGTGATAGGGACTAGCGGGGGGACCCTCAAGTACAATGAGCAGTTCTTC. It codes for CASRVIGTSGGTLKYNEQFF.

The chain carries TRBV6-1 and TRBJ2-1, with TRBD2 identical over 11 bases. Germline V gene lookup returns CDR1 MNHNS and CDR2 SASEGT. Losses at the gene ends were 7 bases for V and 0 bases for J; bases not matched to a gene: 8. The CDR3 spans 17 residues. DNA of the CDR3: TGTGCCAGCAATCCTAGCGGGGGGCCTAGCTCCTACAATGAGCAGTTCTTC. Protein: CASNPSGGPSSYNEQFF.

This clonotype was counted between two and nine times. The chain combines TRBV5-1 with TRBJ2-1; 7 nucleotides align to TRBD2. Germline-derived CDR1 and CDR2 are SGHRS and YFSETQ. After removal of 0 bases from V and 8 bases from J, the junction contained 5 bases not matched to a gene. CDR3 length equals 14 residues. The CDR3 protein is CASSLGEGVDEQFF. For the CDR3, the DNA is TGCGCCAGCAGCTTGGGGGAGGGTGTTGATGAGCAGTTCTTC.

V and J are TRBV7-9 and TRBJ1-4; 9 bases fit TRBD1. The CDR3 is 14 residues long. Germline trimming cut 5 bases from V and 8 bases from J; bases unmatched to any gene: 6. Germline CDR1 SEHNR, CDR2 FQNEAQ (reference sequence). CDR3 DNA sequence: TGTGCCAGCAGCCGGGACAGGGAAAGGGAAAAACTGTTTTTT. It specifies CASSRDREREKLFF.

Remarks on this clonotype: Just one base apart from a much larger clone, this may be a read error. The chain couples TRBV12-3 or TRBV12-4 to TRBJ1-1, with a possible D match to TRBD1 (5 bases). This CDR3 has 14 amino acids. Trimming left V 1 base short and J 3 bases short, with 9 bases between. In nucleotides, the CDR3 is TGTGCCAGCAGTTTAGAAGGGACCTACACTGAAGCTTTCTTT. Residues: CASSLEGTYTEAFF.